The following is a T cell receptor (beta chain) sequence with its context. Its antigen is unknown. The record originates from a study of blood T cells in healthy people across ages. Study-level points and caveats: Whereas aged donors had fewer naive CD4+ cells, long-lived donors had more of them and higher diversity. What prevented conclusive comparison of naive and antigen-experienced cells was that PBMCs were unsorted. Diversity figures based on one million T cells were deemed too low.

A second PCR, run for about 7 to 12 cycles, used a sample-barcoded 5' primer plus a J-beta primer mix. TCRdb reprocessed the 5' RACE reads with MiXCR, giving one entry per CDR3 protein. In the table there are about 1.5 million distinct CDR3 sequences, around 39% of which are singletons. Total RNA, at least 6 micrograms per sample, came from PBMCs. Between the trimmed V and J ends, which lost 4 bases and 0 bases, there was a span of 13 bases. Germline V gene lookup returns CDR1 SGHTA and CDR2 FQGNSA. This CDR3 has 16 amino acids. The specimen was blood. The origin of this receptor is a woman aged 18 to 35 in good health. The rearrangement joins TRBV7-2 to TRBJ1-3, with D unclear. The CDR3 region is CASSYGAVSSGNTIYF. The CDR3, as DNA: TGTGCCAGCAGCTATGGAGCCGTAAGCTCTGGAAACACCATATATTTT.